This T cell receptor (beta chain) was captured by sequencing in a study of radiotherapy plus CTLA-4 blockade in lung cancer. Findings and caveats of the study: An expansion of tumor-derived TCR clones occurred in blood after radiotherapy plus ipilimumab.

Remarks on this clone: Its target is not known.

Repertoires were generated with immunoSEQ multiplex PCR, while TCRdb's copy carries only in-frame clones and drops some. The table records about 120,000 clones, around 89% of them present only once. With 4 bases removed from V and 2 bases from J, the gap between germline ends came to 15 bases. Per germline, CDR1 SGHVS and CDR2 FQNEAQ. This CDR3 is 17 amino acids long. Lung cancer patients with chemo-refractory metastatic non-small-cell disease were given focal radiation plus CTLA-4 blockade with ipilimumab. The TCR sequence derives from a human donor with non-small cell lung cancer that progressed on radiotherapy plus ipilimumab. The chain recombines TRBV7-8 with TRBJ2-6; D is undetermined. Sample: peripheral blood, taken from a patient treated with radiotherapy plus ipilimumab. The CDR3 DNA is TGTGCCAGCAGCTGGTATTGGGAAGGAGCTGGGGCCAACGTCCTGACTTTC. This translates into CASSWYWEGAGANVLTF. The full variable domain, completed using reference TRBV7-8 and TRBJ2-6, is GAGVSQSPRYKVAKRGQDVALRCDPISGHVSLFWYQQALGQGPEFLTYFQNEAQLDKSGLPSDRFFAERPEGSVSTLKIQRTQQEDSAVYLCASSWYWEGAGANVLTFGAGSRLTVL.